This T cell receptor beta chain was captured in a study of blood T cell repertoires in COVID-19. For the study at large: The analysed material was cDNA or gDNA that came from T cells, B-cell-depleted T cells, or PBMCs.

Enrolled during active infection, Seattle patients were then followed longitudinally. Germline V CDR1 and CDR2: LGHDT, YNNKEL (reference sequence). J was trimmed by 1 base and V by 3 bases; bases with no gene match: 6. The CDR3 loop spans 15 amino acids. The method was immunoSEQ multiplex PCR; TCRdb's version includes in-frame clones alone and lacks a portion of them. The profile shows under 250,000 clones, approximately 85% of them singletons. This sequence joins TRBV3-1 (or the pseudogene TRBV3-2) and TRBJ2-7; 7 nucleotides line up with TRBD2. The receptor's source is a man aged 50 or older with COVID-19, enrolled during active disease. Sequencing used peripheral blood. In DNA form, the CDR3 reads TGTGCCAGCAGCCATTCGGGGGGACGTTCCTACGAGCAGTACTTC. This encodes CASSHSGGRSYEQYF.